The entry below describes one TCR beta chain. The entry originates in a study of cytomegalovirus exposure and HLA in healthy donors. 13 Jbeta primers and 60 Vbeta primers were used for the PCR. Profiled with immunoSEQ multiplex PCR; TCRdb holds only in-frame clones, not every one. The repertoire includes roughly 100,000 clones, about 73% of them detected once, and roughly 15% sits in the top ten. The receptor was isolated from a woman in her forties or fifties in good health and CMV-seropositive. Sequencing input: PBMCs.

CDR3 bases: TGTGCCAGCAGCTTAGGTGGGGACAGTCACATTCAGTACTTC. Its translation: CASSLGGDSHIQYF. The V gene is TRBV7-2, the J gene TRBJ2-4; TRBD1 matches 7 bases. Per the germline V gene, CDR1 is SGHTA and CDR2 is FQGNSA. CDR3 length: 14 amino acids. V was clipped by 1 base and J by 8 bases; unmatched bases: 5. Complete variable domain (other parts from reference TRBV7-2 and TRBJ2-4): GAGVSQSPSNKVTEKGKDVELRCDPISGHTALYWYRQSLGQGLEFLIYFQGNSAPDKSGLPSDRFSAERTGGSVSTLTIQRTQQEDSAVYLCASSLGGDSHIQYFGAGTRLSVL.